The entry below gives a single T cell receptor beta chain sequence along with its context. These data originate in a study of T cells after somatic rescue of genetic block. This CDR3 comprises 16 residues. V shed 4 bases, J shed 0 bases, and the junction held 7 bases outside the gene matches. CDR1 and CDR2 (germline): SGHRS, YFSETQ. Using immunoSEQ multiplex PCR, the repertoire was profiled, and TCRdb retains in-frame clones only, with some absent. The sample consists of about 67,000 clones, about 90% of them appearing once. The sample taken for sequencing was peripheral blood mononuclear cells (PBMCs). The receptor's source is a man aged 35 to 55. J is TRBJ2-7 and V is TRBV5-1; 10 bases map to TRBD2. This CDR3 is CASSRTSGVSSYEQYF. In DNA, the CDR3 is TGCGCCAGCAGCAGAACTAGCGGGGTGAGCTCCTACGAGCAGTACTTC.